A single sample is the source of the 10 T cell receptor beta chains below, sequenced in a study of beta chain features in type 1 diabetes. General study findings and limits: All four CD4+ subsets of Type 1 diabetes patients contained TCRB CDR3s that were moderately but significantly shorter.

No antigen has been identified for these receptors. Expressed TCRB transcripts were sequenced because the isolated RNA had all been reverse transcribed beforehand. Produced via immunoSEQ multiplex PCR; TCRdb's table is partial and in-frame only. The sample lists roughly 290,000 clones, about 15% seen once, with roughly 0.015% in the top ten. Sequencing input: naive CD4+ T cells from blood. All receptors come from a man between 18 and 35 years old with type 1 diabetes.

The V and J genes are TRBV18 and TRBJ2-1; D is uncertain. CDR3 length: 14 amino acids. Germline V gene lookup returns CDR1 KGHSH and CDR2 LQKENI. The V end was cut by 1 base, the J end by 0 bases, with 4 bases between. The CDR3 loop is CASSPLSSYNEQFF. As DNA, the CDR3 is TGTGCCAGCTCACCACTGAGCTCCTACAATGAGCAGTTCTTC.

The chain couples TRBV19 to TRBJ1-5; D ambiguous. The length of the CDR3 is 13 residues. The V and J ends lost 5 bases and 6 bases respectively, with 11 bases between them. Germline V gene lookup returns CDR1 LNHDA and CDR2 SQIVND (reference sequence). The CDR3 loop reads CASSGEGPQPQHF. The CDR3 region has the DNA TGTGCCAGTAGTGGGGAGGGTCCTCAGCCCCAGCATTTT.

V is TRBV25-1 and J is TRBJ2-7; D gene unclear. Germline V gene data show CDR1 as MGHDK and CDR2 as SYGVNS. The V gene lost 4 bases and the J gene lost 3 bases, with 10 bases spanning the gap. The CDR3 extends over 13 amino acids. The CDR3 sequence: CASSVSGSYEQYF. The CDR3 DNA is TGTGCCAGCAGTGTTTCAGGCAGCTACGAGCAGTACTTC.

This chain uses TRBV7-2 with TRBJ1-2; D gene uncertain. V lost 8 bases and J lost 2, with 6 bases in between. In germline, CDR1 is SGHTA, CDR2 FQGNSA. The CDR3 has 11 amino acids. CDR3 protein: CASSKNYGYTF. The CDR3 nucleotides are TGTGCCAGCTCAAAAAACTATGGCTACACCTTC.

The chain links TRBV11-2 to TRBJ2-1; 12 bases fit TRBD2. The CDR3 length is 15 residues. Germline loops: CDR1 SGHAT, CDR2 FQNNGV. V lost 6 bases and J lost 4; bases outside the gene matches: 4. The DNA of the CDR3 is TGTGCCAGCAGTCGACTAGCGGGAGAGTACAATGAGCAGTTCTTC. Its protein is CASSRLAGEYNEQFF.

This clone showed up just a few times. CDR3 bases: TGTGCCAGCAGCTTAAGCCAAAACATTCAGTACTTC. Translation: CASSLSQNIQYF. The chain joins TRBV7-9 to TRBJ2-4; D remains ambiguous. CDR1 and CDR2 from the germline V gene are SEHNR and FQNEAQ (reference sequence). CDR3 length: 12 amino acids. With 2 bases removed from V and 5 bases from J, the gap between germline ends came to 4 bases.

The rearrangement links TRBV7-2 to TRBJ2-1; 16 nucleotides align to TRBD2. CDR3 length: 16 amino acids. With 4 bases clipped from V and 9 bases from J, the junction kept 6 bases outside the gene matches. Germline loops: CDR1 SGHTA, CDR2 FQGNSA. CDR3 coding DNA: TGTGCCAGCAGCTATGGGACTAGCGGGGGGGCCGGTGAGCAGTTCTTC. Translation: CASSYGTSGGAGEQFF.

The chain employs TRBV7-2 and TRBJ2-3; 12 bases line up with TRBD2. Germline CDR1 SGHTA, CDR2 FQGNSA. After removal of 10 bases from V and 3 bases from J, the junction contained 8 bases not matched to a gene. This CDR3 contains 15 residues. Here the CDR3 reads CATALAGGSTDTQYF. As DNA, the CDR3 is TGTGCCACCGCGCTAGCGGGAGGGAGTACAGATACGCAGTATTTT.

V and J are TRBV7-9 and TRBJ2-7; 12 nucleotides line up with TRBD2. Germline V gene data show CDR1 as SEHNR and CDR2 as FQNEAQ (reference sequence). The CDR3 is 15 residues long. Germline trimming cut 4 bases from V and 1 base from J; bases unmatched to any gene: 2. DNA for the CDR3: TGTGCCAGCAGCTCCGGACTAGCGGGGTCCTACGAGCAGTACTTC. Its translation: CASSSGLAGSYEQYF.

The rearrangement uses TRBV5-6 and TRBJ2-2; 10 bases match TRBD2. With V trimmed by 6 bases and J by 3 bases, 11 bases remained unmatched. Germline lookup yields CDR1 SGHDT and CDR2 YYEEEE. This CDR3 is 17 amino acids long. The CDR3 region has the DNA TGTGCCAGCAACCCCGGGACTAGCGTATTGCACACCGGGGAGCTGTTTTTT. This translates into CASNPGTSVLHTGELFF.